The 21 T cell receptor beta chains in this list originate from one sample, sequenced in a study of blood T cell repertoires in COVID-19. Using immunoSEQ multiplex PCR, the repertoire was profiled, and TCRdb retains in-frame clones only, with some absent. The sample carries hundreds of thousands of clones, 80% to 90% recorded once. Specimen: PBMCs or T cells enriched from blood (not recorded which). Receptors were obtained from a woman between 35 and 50 years old who had been exposed to COVID-19.

The chain links TRBV5-5 to TRBJ1-2; 8 nucleotides align to TRBD1. The germline V gene has CDR1 SGHKS and CDR2 YYEKEE (reference sequence). This CDR3 region has 15 residues. Trimming removed 6 bases from V and 2 bases from J; junction bases left unmatched: 9. The chain's CDR3 is CASTIAHRGNYGYTF. The CDR3, as DNA: TGTGCCAGCACCATTGCACACAGGGGGAACTATGGCTACACCTTC.

This clone was seen just once. CDR3 amino acids: CASSVFVGASYGYTF. The CDR3, as DNA: TGTGCCAGCAGTGTTTTTGTAGGTGCTAGCTATGGCTACACCTTC. The chain uses TRBV2 and TRBJ1-2; D is unclear. Trimming left V 4 bases short and J 4 bases short, with 16 bases between. From germline, CDR1 is SNHLY and CDR2 FYNNEI. The CDR3 has 15 residues.

The chain is built from TRBV4-3 and TRBJ2-3; the match to TRBD1 covers 7 bases. The V segment lost 3 bases and the J segment 10 bases; nucleotides outside the gene matches: 7. Germline assignment: CDR1 LGHNA and CDR2 YSLEER. The length of the CDR3 is 13 residues. CDR3 loop: CASSQWTGMAQYF. The CDR3 region has the DNA TGCGCCAGCAGCCAGTGGACAGGCATGGCGCAGTATTTT.

This clone was observed a handful of times. The chain carries TRBV11-2 and TRBJ1-1; the match to TRBD1 covers 8 bases. The length of the CDR3 is 16 residues. Germline trimming cut 2 bases from V and 4 bases from J; bases unmatched to any gene: 9. Per germline, CDR1 SGHAT and CDR2 FQNNGV. The CDR3 DNA sequence: TGTGCCAGCAGCTTACCGCCGACAGGGGCGGTCACTGAAGCTTTCTTT. It translates to CASSLPPTGAVTEAFF.

The chain employs TRBV7-2 and TRBJ1-1; 10 bases agree with TRBD1. This CDR3 spans 14 amino acids. Germline loops: CDR1 SGHTA, CDR2 FQGNSA. V lost 5 bases to trimming and J lost 5 bases; unmatched junction nucleotides: 5. The CDR3 reads CASSPGQGMTEAFF. CDR3 DNA sequence: TGTGCCAGCAGCCCGGGACAGGGGATGACTGAAGCTTTCTTT. The complete variable domain, with remaining parts taken from reference TRBV7-2 and TRBJ1-1, reads GAGVSQSPSNKVTEKGKDVELRCDPISGHTALYWYRQSLGQGLEFLIYFQGNSAPDKSGLPSDRFSAERTGGSVSTLTIQRTQQEDSAVYLCASSPGQGMTEAFFGQGTRLTVV.

This chain uses TRBV11-2 with TRBJ1-6; D is unclear. The V end lost 5 bases, the J end lost 5 bases, and 10 bases lay between the germline ends. Germline lookup yields CDR1 SGHAT and CDR2 FQNNGV. CDR3 length equals 14 residues. CDR3 sequence: CASSHGGNNSPLHF. The CDR3 DNA is TGTGCCAGCAGCCACGGAGGAAATAATTCACCCCTCCACTTT.

This rearrangement joins TRBV21-1 to TRBJ2-3; the listed D gene, TRBD2, was not tested against the DNA. TRBV21-1 represents a pseudogene. The CDR3 sequence is 16 residues long. Here the CDR3 DNA reads TGTGCCAGCAGCGCCCGCGGGGGGGCGGGGGCAGATACGCAGTATTTT. It specifies CASSARGGAGADTQYF.

This clone occurred a few times. This rearrangement joins TRBV28 to TRBJ2-2; TRBD2 is a possible D gene (6 bases). This CDR3 has 13 residues. With 7 bases removed from V and 5 bases from J, the gap between germline ends came to 11 bases. From germline, CDR1 is MDHEN and CDR2 SYDVKM. The CDR3 DNA follows: TGTGCCAGCATGTATGGGGGGACCGGGGAGCTGTTTTTT. Its protein product is CASMYGGTGELFF. The variable domain in full, with the rest retrieved from reference TRBV28 and TRBJ2-2, is DVKVTQSSRYLVKRTGEKVFLECVQDMDHENMFWYRQDPGLGLRLIYFSYDVKMKEKGDIPEGYSVSREKKERFSLILESASTNQTSMYLCASMYGGTGELFFGEGSRLTVL.

V gene TRBV25-1 combines with J gene TRBJ1-2; 10 bases line up with TRBD1. Germline CDR1 and CDR2: MGHDK and SYGVNS. The V segment lost 0 bases and the J segment 9 bases; nucleotides outside the gene matches: 4. The CDR3 length is 14 residues. The CDR3 bases are TGTGCCAGCAGTGAATACGGGACAGGGGCCCGCTACACCTTC. As protein: CASSEYGTGARYTF.

This clone was counted a few times. The chain links TRBV11-2 to TRBJ1-1, with D unclear. CDR1 is SGHAT, CDR2 FQNNGV, per germline. There are 13 residues in the CDR3. Trimming took 4 bases from V and 4 from J, leaving 10 bases between them. The CDR3 bases are TGTGCCAGCAGCTCCTCGTCTCGCACTGAAGCTTTCTTT. This codes for CASSSSSRTEAFF.

The rearrangement uses TRBV5-1 and TRBJ2-7; 7 nucleotides agree with TRBD1. The CDR3 sequence is 14 residues long. With 4 bases clipped from V and 7 bases from J, the junction kept 11 bases outside the gene matches. Germline CDR1 is SGHRS and CDR2 is YFSETQ. CDR3 sequence (DNA): TGCGCCAGCAGCCAGGGGGACAGCCTGTTAGAGCAGTACTTC. Amino acid sequence: CASSQGDSLLEQYF.

CDR3 protein: CASSRTGNSPLHF. The DNA for the CDR3 is TGTGCCAGCAGCCGGACGGGGAATTCACCCCTCCACTTT. The rearrangement uses TRBV14 and TRBJ1-6; D is undetermined. This CDR3 contains 13 residues. V was clipped by 4 bases and J by 7 bases, with 8 bases between them. Germline-derived CDR1 and CDR2 are SGHDN and FVKESK.

V gene TRBV27 combines with J gene TRBJ2-7; 11 bases align to TRBD1. Germline V CDR1 and CDR2: MNHEY, SMNVEV (reference sequence). The CDR3 length is 14 residues. Germline trimming cut 4 bases from V and 8 bases from J; bases unmatched to any gene: 7. CDR3 protein: CASSSGTGGDKQYF. DNA of the CDR3: TGTGCCAGCAGTTCCGGGACAGGGGGGGACAAGCAGTACTTC.

The chain joins TRBV4-1 to TRBJ1-3, with a weak D call TRBD1 (5 bases). CDR3 length: 16 residues. From germline, CDR1 is MGHRA and CDR2 YSYEKL. V was shortened by 1 base and J by 3 bases, with 13 bases between the two germline ends. In nucleotides, the CDR3 is TGCGCCAGCAGCCAAGGGTCAAGGGGCTTTGGAAACACCATATATTTT. Translation: CASSQGSRGFGNTIYF.

This chain uses TRBV29-1 with TRBJ1-5, with 8 positions matching TRBD1. CDR1 is SQVTM and CDR2 is ANQGSEA in the germline V gene. The ends lost 5 bases at V and 0 bases at J; junction bases unmatched: 9. The CDR3 totals 16 residues. The CDR3 DNA follows: TGCAGCGTTCCAGGACAGGGTTCTGATAGCAATCAGCCCCAGCATTTT. Amino acids: CSVPGQGSDSNQPQHF.

This rearrangement joins TRBV7-2 to TRBJ1-2; 12 bases are shared with TRBD1. Germline CDR1 SGHTA, CDR2 FQGNSA. V shed 3 bases and J 3 bases; nucleotides not matched to a gene: 5. The CDR3 sequence is 16 residues long. CDR3 residues: CASSFGDRGLDYGYTF. The DNA for the CDR3 is TGTGCCAGCAGCTTCGGGGACAGGGGGCTGGACTATGGCTACACCTTC.

This clone is a singleton in its sample. The rearrangement links TRBV27 to TRBJ2-1; the match to TRBD1 covers 7 bases. This CDR3 comprises 14 residues. CDR1 and CDR2 from the germline V gene are MNHEY and SMNVEV (reference sequence). After removal of 3 bases from V and 4 bases from J, the junction contained 3 bases not matched to a gene. CDR3 coding DNA: TGTGCCAGCAGTTTCGGGACAGCTTACAATGAGCAGTTCTTC. The encoded protein is CASSFGTAYNEQFF.

The chain uses TRBV9 and TRBJ2-4, with 13 bases identical to TRBD2. This CDR3 contains 17 residues. Germline assignment: CDR1 SGDLS and CDR2 YYNGEE. Trimming took 4 bases from V and 7 from J; bases not matched to a gene: 11. This chain's CDR3 is CASSQSGTSGEGNIQYF. In DNA, the CDR3 is TGTGCCAGCAGCCAAAGTGGGACTAGCGGGGAGGGGAACATTCAGTACTTC.

The V gene is TRBV5-8, the J gene TRBJ2-2, with 10 bases identical to TRBD1. The CDR3 extends over 16 amino acids. Unmatched junction bases numbered 7, after V lost 5 bases and J lost 3 bases. Germline CDR1 and CDR2: SGHTS and YDEGEE. The CDR3 coding sequence is TGTGCCAGCAGTTCGGGGACAGGGGTGGACACCGGGGAGCTGTTTTTT. Translated, it gives CASSSGTGVDTGELFF. Full variable domain (outside the CDR3, taken from reference TRBV5-8 and TRBJ2-2): EAGVTQSPTHLIKTRGQQATLRCSPISGHTSVYWYQQALGLGLQFLLWYDEGEERNRGNFPPRFSGRQFPNYSSELNVNALELEDSALYLCASSSGTGVDTGELFFGEGSRLTVL.

The V gene is TRBV6-2 or TRBV6-3, the J gene TRBJ2-5, with TRBD2 matching 9 bases. CDR1 and CDR2 from the germline V gene are MNHEY and SVGEGT. J lost 5 bases, V lost 3 bases, and 16 bases had no gene match. This CDR3 spans 18 amino acids. The DNA of the CDR3 is TGTGCCAGCAGTTATTACGGTGCGGGGGGGCCGCTAGAGGAGACCCAGTACTTC. It specifies CASSYYGAGGPLEETQYF.

The chain couples TRBV7-9 to TRBJ2-5; 10 bases align to TRBD2. Losses at the gene ends were 3 bases for V and 5 bases for J; bases not matched to a gene: 6. CDR1 is SEHNR, CDR2 FQNEAQ, per germline (reference sequence). This CDR3 region has 15 residues. For the CDR3, the DNA is TGTGCCAGCAGCTTCGGAAGCGGGGGGGAGGAGACCCAGTACTTC. Its protein product is CASSFGSGGEETQYF.